This T cell receptor beta chain was obtained from a study of T cell changes during pregnancy in multiple sclerosis. Germline CDR1 and CDR2: SNHLY and FYNNEI. CDR3 size: 10 residues. V was pared by 8 bases and J by 5 bases, with 4 bases between. Assay: immunoSEQ multiplex PCR; the TCRdb copy retains only in-frame clones and omits some. The table has under 50,000 clones, about 88% seen once. The rearrangement uses TRBV2 and TRBJ2-4; D is undetermined. Sequenced here: CD8+ T cells from peripheral blood mononuclear cells, sampled in the first trimester of pregnancy. The receptor was isolated from a female donor with multiple sclerosis, enrolled in a pregnancy study. CDR3 coding DNA: TGTGCCAGCGCAGAAAACATTCAGTACTTC. This sequence encodes CASAENIQYF.